The 10 T cell receptor beta chains presented below share a single source sample, sequenced in a study of OX40 agonist ivuxolimab in advanced cancers. The protocol was immunoSEQ multiplex PCR, while the TCRdb copy is restricted to in-frame clones and leaves out a portion. The sample records around 60,000 clones, under 90% being singletons. Sequenced here: CD4+ or CD8+ T cells sorted from blood, sampled in a trial of the OX40 agonist ivuxolimab. The receptors derive from an adult with an advanced solid tumor such as melanoma, head and neck, liver or kidney cancer.

CDR3 nucleotide sequence: TGCGCCAGCAGCTTGGCCGTAGCGGACCTCTCCTACGAGCAGTACTTC. The encoded protein is CASSLAVADLSYEQYF. This sequence joins TRBV5-1 and TRBJ2-7; a possible D gene is TRBD2 (6 bases). Trimming pared 0 bases from V and 0 bases from J, leaving 13 bases between. Germline lookup yields CDR1 SGHRS and CDR2 YFSETQ. This CDR3 has 16 residues.

The chain recombines TRBV11-2 with TRBJ1-2; a weak D match, TRBD1 (6 bases). The ends were cut back, 3 bases at V and 7 bases at J, with 12 bases in the middle. Germline V gene data show CDR1 as SGHAT and CDR2 as FQNNGV. This CDR3 region has 13 residues. CDR3 region: CASSFATTGGYTF. In DNA form, the CDR3 reads TGTGCCAGCAGCTTCGCTACGACAGGTGGCTACACCTTC.

The chain employs TRBV11-3 and TRBJ1-1; D gene unclear. The length of the CDR3 is 13 residues. The V gene lost 0 bases and the J gene lost 3 bases, with 5 bases spanning the gap. Germline loops: CDR1 SGHNT, CDR2 YENEEA. The CDR3 bases are TGTGCCAGCAGCTTAGACCAGTACACTGAAGCTTTCTTT. Translation gives CASSLDQYTEAFF.

The rearrangement uses TRBV2 and TRBJ1-5; D remains ambiguous. CDR3 length: 14 amino acids. Trimming removed 3 bases from V and 4 bases from J, with 10 bases in between. Germline loops: CDR1 SNHLY, CDR2 FYNNEI. CDR3 residues: CASSDQRFNQPQHF. For the CDR3, the DNA is TGTGCCAGCAGTGACCAGAGGTTTAATCAGCCCCAGCATTTT.

The chain has TRBV5-1 and TRBJ2-1; D is possibly TRBD1 or TRBD2 (5 bases each). The CDR3 covers 15 residues. The V end lost 2 bases, the J end lost 5 bases, and 14 bases lay between the germline ends. From germline, CDR1 is SGHRS and CDR2 YFSETQ. The DNA for the CDR3 is TGCGCCAGCAGCTTTAACAGTGGGGGTAACAATGAGCAGTTCTTC. It codes for CASSFNSGGNNEQFF. Full variable domain (rest looked up from reference TRBV5-1 and TRBJ2-1): KAGVTQTPRYLIKTRGQQVTLSCSPISGHRSVSWYQQTPGQGLQFLFEYFSETQRNKGNFPGRFSGRQFSNSRSEMNVSTLELGDSALYLCASSFNSGGNNEQFFGPGTRLTVL.

The rearrangement joins TRBV2 to TRBJ1-4; D is perhaps TRBD1 (6 bases). Germline CDR1 reads SNHLY; CDR2 reads FYNNEI. The CDR3 spans 16 residues. V was cut by 6 bases and J by 8 bases, with 22 bases left in between. The CDR3, as DNA: TGTGCCAGCAGGGCGCGGGGGGGCGCGATAGGAGAAAAACTGTTTTTT. This codes for CASRARGGAIGEKLFF. The full variable domain, rest sourced from reference TRBV2 and TRBJ1-4, is EPEVTQTPSHQVTQMGQEVILRCVPISNHLYFYWYRQILGQKVEFLVSFYNNEISEKSEIFDDQFSVERPDGSNFTLKIRSTKLEDSAMYFCASRARGGAIGEKLFFGSGTQLSVL.

The CDR3 DNA follows: TGTGCCAGCCGCGGCAGGACAACTAATGAAAAACTGTTTTTT. Protein: CASRGRTTNEKLFF. The genes are TRBV27 and TRBJ1-4; the D is unclear. CDR3 length: 14 amino acids. V lost 8 bases, J lost 0 bases, and 10 bases lay in between. Germline V CDR1 and CDR2: MNHEY, SMNVEV (reference sequence). The full variable domain, rest sourced from reference TRBV27 and TRBJ1-4, is EAQVTQNPRYLITVTGKKLTVTCSQNMNHEYMSWYRQDPGLGLRQIYYSMNVEVTDKGDVPEGYKVSRKEKRNFPLILESPSPNQTSLYFCASRGRTTNEKLFFGSGTQLSVL.

V usage is TRBV10-3 and J usage is TRBJ2-7; 9 nucleotides agree with TRBD1. Germline CDR1 ENHRY, CDR2 SYGVKD. Trimming removed 2 bases from V and 5 bases from J; junction bases left unmatched: 4. This CDR3 spans 14 amino acids. Written as DNA, the CDR3 is TGTGCCATCAGTGAGCTGGGGACAGGGAACGAGCAGTACTTC. Amino acids: CAISELGTGNEQYF.

The genes are TRBV2 and TRBJ2-1; unclear D gene. Germline values: CDR1 SNHLY, CDR2 FYNNEI. The CDR3 runs 15 residues. V lost 3 bases and J 0 bases, leaving 9 bases between the germline ends. CDR3 residues: CASSELVSSYNEQFF. DNA for the CDR3: TGTGCCAGCAGTGAGCTGGTGAGCTCCTACAATGAGCAGTTCTTC.

This clone was recorded only once. This chain connects TRBV7-7 to TRBJ2-1; no clear D. The CDR3 consists of 13 residues. Deletions cut 2 bases from V and 9 bases from J, with 11 bases between. Germline assignment: CDR1 SSHAT and CDR2 FNYEAQ (reference sequence). The DNA of the CDR3 is TGTGCCAGCAGCTTAAATTTGGGTGGTGAGCAGTTCTTC. It codes for CASSLNLGGEQFF.